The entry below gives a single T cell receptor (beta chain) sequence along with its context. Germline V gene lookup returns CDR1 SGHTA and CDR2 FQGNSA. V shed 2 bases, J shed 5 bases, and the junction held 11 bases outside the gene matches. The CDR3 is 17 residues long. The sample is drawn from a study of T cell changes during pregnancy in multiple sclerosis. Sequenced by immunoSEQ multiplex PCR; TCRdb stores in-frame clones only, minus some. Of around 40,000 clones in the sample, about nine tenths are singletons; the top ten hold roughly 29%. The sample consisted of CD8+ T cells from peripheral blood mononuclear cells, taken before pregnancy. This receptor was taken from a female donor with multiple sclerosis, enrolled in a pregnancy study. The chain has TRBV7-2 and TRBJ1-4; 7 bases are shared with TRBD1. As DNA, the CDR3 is TGTGCCAGCAGCTTATACAGGGGAAGGAACTGGAATGAAAAACTGTTTTTT. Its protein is CASSLYRGRNWNEKLFF.